This TCR beta chain is from a study of control samples from healthy donors and cancer patients. Germline values: CDR1 SGHDT, CDR2 YYEEEE. V lost 0 bases, J lost 6 bases, and 10 bases lay in between. This CDR3 has 13 residues. Repertoires were generated with immunoSEQ multiplex PCR, while TCRdb's copy carries only in-frame clones and drops some. The sample records 130,000 or so clones, approximately 91% being singletons. Sequences were obtained from blood. The gene calls are TRBV5-6 and TRBJ2-7; a possible D gene is TRBD1 (6 bases). The sequence was obtained from a man between 45 and 60 years old in good health. This chain's CDR3 is CASSLEQGSEQYF. DNA of the CDR3: TGTGCCAGCAGCTTGGAACAGGGCTCCGAGCAGTACTTC.